This passage covers 12 T cell receptor beta chains from one sample sequenced in a study of OX40 agonist ivuxolimab in advanced cancers. Libraries were prepared by immunoSEQ multiplex PCR; TCRdb keeps only in-frame clonotypes and omits some of them. The sample gives tens of thousands of clones, about nine tenths of which show up once; more than 5.5% is in the top ten. The material was CD4+ or CD8+ T cells sorted from blood, obtained in a trial of the OX40 agonist ivuxolimab. Source of these receptors: an adult with an advanced solid tumor such as melanoma, head and neck, liver or kidney cancer.

The count of this clone is one. This sequence joins TRBV28 and TRBJ1-4, with 7 bases aligning to TRBD1. The V segment lost 0 bases and the J segment 6 bases; nucleotides outside the gene matches: 7. This CDR3 is 16 amino acids long. Germline values: CDR1 MDHEN, CDR2 SYDVKM. Here the CDR3 DNA reads TGTGCCAGCAGTTTATGGGGGTGGGACAGAGATGAAAAACTGTTTTTT. This gives the protein CASSLWGWDRDEKLFF.

A single count supports this clone. The chain carries TRBV10-3 and TRBJ1-1; D is unclear. CDR3 length: 13 residues. The V end lost 2 bases, the J end lost 3 bases, and 7 bases lay between the germline ends. Germline V CDR1 and CDR2: ENHRY, SYGVKD. CDR3 bases: TGTGCCATCAGTGAGAGGGCTTACACTGAAGCTTTCTTT. Its translation: CAISERAYTEAFF.

The table lists this clone with a few counts. The chain recombines TRBV9 with TRBJ1-1, with D possibly TRBD1 on 6 matching bases. This CDR3 has 14 amino acids. V gave up 4 bases and J gave up 0 bases, with 10 bases separating them. Germline loops: CDR1 SGDLS, CDR2 YYNGEE. The CDR3 loop is CASSNGQMNTEAFF. Here the CDR3 DNA reads TGTGCCAGCAGCAACGGACAGATGAACACTGAAGCTTTCTTT.

In nucleotides, the CDR3 is TGTGCCAGTAGTATGGGGGCCGGGGCTAATGAAAAACTGTTTTTT. Amino acid sequence: CASSMGAGANEKLFF. V gene TRBV19 combines with J gene TRBJ1-4; D might be TRBD1 (6 bases). This CDR3 has 15 residues. Trimming removed 3 bases at V and 3 bases at J, with 11 bases between. Germline V CDR1 and CDR2: LNHDA, SQIVND (reference sequence). The variable domain in full, with the rest retrieved from reference TRBV19 and TRBJ1-4, is DGGITQSPKYLFRKEGQNVTLSCEQNLNHDAMYWYRQDPGQGLRLIYYSQIVNDFQKGDIAEGYSVSREKKESFPLTVTSAQKNPTAFYLCASSMGAGANEKLFFGSGTQLSVL.

The chain employs TRBV2 and TRBJ2-7; D gene uncertain. The V end was cut by 2 bases, the J end by 5 bases, with 4 bases between. There are 11 residues in the CDR3. Germline V lookup: CDR1 SNHLY, CDR2 FYNNEI. The CDR3 DNA follows: TGTGCCAGCAGTGAAACGAACGAGCAGTACTTC. Amino acid sequence: CASSETNEQYF.

The chain uses TRBV5-8 and TRBJ1-1, with D hard to call. Germline loops: CDR1 SGHTS, CDR2 YDEGEE. This CDR3 comprises 14 residues. V was pared by 4 bases and J by 4 bases, with 14 bases between. The CDR3: CASSPQVGGTEAFF. The CDR3, as DNA: TGTGCCAGCAGCCCGCAGGTGGGTGGCACTGAAGCTTTCTTT.

The chain is built from TRBV10-3 and TRBJ2-2; D is possibly TRBD2 (6 bases). Between the trimmed V and J ends, which lost 6 bases and 1 base, there was a span of 9 bases. The germline CDR1 and CDR2 sequences are ENHRY and SYGVKD. CDR3 length equals 14 residues. CDR3 sequence: CAIRPGLNTGELFF. DNA for the CDR3: TGTGCCATCAGGCCGGGACTGAACACCGGGGAGCTGTTTTTT.

The chain links TRBV19 to TRBJ2-3, with 7 bases fitting TRBD2. Germline-derived CDR1 and CDR2 are LNHDA and SQIVND (reference sequence). This CDR3 is built from 15 residues. With 9 bases clipped from V and 8 bases from J, the junction kept 17 bases outside the gene matches. This CDR3 is CASMSQRGPQITQYF. The DNA of the CDR3 is TGTGCCAGCATGTCCCAGCGGGGACCCCAGATTACGCAGTATTTT.

V is TRBV9 and J is TRBJ1-4; a possible D gene is TRBD1 (6 bases). CDR1 and CDR2 from the germline V gene are SGDLS and YYNGEE. The CDR3 extends over 15 amino acids. V lost 7 bases and J 4 bases, leaving 17 bases between the germline ends. The CDR3 DNA is TGTGCCAGCGGACCAAGAACAGGGCTTAATGAAAAACTGTTTTTT. Amino acid sequence: CASGPRTGLNEKLFF.

The V gene is TRBV2, the J gene TRBJ2-2, with D tentatively TRBD2 (6 bases). Germline CDR1 is SNHLY and CDR2 is FYNNEI. The CDR3 loop spans 16 amino acids. The V end was cut by 6 bases, the J end by 0 bases, with 14 bases between. CDR3 DNA: TGTGCCAGCAGCCCTGCGGGGTTCGCGAACACCGGGGAGCTGTTTTTT. Translation gives CASSPAGFANTGELFF.

This chain links TRBV30 with TRBJ2-3; possible D gene TRBD2, 5 bases. The CDR3 is 13 residues long. Germline CDR1 is GTSNPN and CDR2 is SVGIG (reference sequence). Trimming took off 0 bases at V and 4 bases at J, with 8 bases between the two ends. The CDR3 reads CAWSVKGADTQYF. The CDR3 DNA is TGTGCCTGGAGTGTAAAGGGAGCAGATACGCAGTATTTT.

The chain recombines TRBV21-1 with TRBJ2-3; the table's D call, TRBD2, was not checked against the DNA. TRBV21-1 corresponds to a pseudogene. This CDR3 contains 17 residues. The CDR3, as DNA: TGTGCCAGCAGCCCAAAAGCTGGTACTAGCGGGAGGGATACGCAGTATTTT. This translates into CASSPKAGTSGRDTQYF.